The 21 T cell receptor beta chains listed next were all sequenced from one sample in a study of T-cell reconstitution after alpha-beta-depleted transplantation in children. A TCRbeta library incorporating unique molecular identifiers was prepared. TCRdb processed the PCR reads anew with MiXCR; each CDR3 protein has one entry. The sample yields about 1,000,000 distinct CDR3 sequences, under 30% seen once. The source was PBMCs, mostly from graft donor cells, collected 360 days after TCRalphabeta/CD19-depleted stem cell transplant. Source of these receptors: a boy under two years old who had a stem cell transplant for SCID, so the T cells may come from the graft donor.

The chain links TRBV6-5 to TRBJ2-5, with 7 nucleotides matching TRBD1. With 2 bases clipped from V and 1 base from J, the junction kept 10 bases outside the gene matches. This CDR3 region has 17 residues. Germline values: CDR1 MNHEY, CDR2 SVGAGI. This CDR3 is CASSYAIGGPFQETQYF. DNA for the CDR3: TGTGCCAGCAGTTACGCCATAGGGGGCCCTTTCCAAGAGACCCAGTACTTC.

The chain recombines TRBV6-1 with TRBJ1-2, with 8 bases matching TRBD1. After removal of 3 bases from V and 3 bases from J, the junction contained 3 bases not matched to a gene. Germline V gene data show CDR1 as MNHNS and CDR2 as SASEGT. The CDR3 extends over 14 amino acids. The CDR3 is CASSEGDRHYGYTF. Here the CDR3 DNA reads TGTGCCAGCAGTGAGGGGGACAGGCACTATGGCTACACCTTC.

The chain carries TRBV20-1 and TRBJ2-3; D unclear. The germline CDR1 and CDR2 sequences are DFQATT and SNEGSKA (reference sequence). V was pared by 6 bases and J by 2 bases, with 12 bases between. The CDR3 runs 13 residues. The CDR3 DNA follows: TGCAGTGCCTCGCGGCCAGACACAGATACGCAGTATTTT. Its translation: CSASRPDTDTQYF.

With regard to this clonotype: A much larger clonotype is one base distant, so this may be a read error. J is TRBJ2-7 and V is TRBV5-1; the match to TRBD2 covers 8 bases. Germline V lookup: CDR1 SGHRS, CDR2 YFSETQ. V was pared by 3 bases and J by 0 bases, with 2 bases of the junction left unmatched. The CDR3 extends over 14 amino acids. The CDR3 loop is CASSSGGASYEQYF. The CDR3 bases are TGCGCCAGCAGCTCCGGGGGGGCCTCCTACGAGCAGTACTTC.

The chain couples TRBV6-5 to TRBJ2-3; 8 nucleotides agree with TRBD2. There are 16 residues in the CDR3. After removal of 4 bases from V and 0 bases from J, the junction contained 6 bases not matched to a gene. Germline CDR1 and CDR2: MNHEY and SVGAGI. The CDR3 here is CASSSLAGLSTDTQYF. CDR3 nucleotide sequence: TGTGCCAGCAGTTCCTTAGCGGGACTTAGCACAGATACGCAGTATTTT.

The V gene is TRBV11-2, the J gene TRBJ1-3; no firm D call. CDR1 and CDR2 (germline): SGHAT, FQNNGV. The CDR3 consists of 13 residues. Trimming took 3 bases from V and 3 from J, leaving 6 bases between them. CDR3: CASSFYDGNTIYF. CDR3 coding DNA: TGTGCCAGCAGCTTTTACGATGGAAACACCATATATTTT.

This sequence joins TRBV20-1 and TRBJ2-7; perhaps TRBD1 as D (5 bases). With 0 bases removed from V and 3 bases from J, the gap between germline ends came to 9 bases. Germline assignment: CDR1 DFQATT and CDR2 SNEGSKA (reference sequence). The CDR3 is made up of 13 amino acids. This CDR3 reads CSARDKDSYEQYF. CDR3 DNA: TGCAGTGCTAGAGACAAAGACAGCTACGAGCAGTACTTC.

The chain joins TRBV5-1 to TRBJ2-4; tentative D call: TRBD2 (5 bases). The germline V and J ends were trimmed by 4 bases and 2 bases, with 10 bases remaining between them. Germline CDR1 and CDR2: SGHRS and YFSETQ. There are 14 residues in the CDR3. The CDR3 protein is CASSEGITKNIQYF. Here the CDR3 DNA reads TGCGCCAGCAGCGAGGGAATTACCAAAAACATTCAGTACTTC.

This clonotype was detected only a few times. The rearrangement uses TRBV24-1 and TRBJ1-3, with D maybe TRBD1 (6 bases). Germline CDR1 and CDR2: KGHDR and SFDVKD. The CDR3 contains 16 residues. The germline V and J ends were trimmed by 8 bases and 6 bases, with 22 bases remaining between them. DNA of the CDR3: TGTGCCACCACCGAGTGGGACCTCTACAGGGAAAACACCATATATTTT. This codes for CATTEWDLYRENTIYF.

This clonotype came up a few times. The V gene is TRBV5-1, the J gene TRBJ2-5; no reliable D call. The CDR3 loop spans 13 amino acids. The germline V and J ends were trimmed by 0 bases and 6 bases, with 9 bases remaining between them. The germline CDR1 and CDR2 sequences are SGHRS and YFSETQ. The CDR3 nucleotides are TGCGCCAGCAGCTTGGGATTTCGGCAGACCCAGTACTTC. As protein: CASSLGFRQTQYF.

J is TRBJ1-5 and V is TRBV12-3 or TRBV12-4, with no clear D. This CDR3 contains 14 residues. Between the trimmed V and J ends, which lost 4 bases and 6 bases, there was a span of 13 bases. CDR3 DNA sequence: TGTGCCAGCAGTTCCGGGCGTAGGGCTCAGCCCCAGCATTTT. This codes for CASSSGRRAQPQHF.

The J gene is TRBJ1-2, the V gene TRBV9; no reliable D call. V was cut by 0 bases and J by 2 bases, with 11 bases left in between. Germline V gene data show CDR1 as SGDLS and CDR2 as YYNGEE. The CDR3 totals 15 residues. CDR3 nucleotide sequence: TGTGCCAGCAGCGTAGCTCCGGGGATCAACTATGGCTACACCTTC. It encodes CASSVAPGINYGYTF. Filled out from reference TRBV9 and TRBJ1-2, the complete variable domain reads DSGVTQTPKHLITATGQRVTLRCSPRSGDLSVYWYQQSLDQGLQFLIQYYNGEERAKGNILERFSAQQFPDLHSELNLSSLELGDSALYFCASSVAPGINYGYTFGSGTRLTVV.

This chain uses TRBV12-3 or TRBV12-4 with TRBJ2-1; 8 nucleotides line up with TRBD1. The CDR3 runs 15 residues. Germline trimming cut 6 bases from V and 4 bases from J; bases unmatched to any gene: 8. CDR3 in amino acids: CASSDTGGLYNEQFF. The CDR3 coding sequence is TGTGCCAGCAGCGACACAGGGGGGCTTTACAATGAGCAGTTCTTC.

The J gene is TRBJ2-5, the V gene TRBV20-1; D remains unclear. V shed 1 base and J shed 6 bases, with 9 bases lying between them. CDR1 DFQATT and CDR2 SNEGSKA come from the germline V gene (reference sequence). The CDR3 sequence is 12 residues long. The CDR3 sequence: CSARAQLQTQYF. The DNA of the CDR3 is TGCAGTGCTAGAGCACAGCTGCAGACCCAGTACTTC.

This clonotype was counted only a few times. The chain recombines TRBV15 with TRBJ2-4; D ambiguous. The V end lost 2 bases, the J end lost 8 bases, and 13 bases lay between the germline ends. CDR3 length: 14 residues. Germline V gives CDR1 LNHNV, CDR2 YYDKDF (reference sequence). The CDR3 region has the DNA TGTGCCACCAGCAGAAAAAGGGTGATGGACATTCAGTACTTC. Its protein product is CATSRKRVMDIQYF.

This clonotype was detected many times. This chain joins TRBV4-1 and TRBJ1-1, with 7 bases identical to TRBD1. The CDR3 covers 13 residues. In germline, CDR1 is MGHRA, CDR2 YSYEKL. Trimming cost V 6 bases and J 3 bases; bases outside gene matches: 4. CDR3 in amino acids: CASRPTGDTEAFF. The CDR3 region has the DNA TGCGCCAGCAGACCCACAGGGGACACTGAAGCTTTCTTT.

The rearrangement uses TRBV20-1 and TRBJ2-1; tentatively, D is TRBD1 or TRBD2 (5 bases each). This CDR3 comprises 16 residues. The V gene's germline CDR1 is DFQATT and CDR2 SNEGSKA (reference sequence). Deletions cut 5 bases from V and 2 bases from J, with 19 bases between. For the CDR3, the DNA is TGCAGTGCTCATAGAGGGGAAAAGGGTCCCTACAATGAGCAGTTCTTC. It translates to CSAHRGEKGPYNEQFF.

This chain's CDR3 is CATRQGLYNEQFF. The DNA of the CDR3 is TGTGCCACCCGGCAGGGCTTATACAATGAGCAGTTCTTC. V and J are TRBV15 and TRBJ2-1, with a tentative D call TRBD1 (5 bases). CDR3 size: 13 residues. CDR1 is LNHNV, CDR2 YYDKDF, per germline (reference sequence). The V and J ends lost 8 bases and 4 bases respectively, with 12 bases between them.

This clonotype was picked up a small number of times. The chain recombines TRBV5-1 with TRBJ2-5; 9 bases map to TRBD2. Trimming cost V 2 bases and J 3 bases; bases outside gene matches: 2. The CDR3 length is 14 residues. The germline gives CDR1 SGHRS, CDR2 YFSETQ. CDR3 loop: CASSFPSGEETQYF. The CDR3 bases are TGCGCCAGCAGCTTCCCTAGCGGGGAAGAGACCCAGTACTTC.

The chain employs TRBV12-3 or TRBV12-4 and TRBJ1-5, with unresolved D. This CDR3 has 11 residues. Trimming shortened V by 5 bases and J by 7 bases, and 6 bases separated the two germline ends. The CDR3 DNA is TGTGCCAGCAGTAGGACGCAGCCCCAGCATTTT. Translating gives CASSRTQPQHF.

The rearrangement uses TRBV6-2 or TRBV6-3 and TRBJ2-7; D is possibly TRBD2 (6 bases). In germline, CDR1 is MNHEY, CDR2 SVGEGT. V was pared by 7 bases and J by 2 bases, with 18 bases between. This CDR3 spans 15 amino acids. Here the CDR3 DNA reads TGTGCCAGCACCCTGGGAGGTGGGAGCCCCTACGAGCAGTACTTC. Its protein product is CASTLGGGSPYEQYF.